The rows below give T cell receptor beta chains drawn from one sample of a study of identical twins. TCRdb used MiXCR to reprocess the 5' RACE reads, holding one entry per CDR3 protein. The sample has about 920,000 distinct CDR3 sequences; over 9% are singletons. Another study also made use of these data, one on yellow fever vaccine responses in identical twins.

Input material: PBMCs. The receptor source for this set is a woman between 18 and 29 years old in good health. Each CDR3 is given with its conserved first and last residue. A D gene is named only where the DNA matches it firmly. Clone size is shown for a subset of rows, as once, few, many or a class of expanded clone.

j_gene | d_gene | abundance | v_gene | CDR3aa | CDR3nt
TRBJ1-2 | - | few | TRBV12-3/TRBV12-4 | CASSSRWGQGAF | -
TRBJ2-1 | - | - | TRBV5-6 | CASSFFGFGAGGPEFF | -
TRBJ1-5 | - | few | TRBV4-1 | CASSPRAAQPQHF | TGCGCCAGCAGCCCCCGAGCGGCCCAGCCCCAGCATTTT
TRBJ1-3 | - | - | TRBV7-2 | CASSPSVGGPNTIYF | TGTGCCAGCAGCCCTAGTGTCGGGGGGCCAAACACCATATATTTT
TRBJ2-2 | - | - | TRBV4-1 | CASSSTSGDTGELFF | TGCGCCAGCAGCTCCACGTCAGGTGATACCGGGGAGCTGTTTTTT
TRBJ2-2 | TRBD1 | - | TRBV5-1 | CASSDRDRGAGELFF | TGCGCCAGCAGCGACCGGGACAGGGGTGCCGGGGAGCTGTTTTTT
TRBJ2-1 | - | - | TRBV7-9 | CASSFSLGSNYNEQFF | TGTGCCAGCAGCTTTTCTCTGGGGTCCAATTACAATGAGCAGTTCTTC
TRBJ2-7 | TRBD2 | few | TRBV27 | CASSSRLAVEQYF | TGTGCCAGCAGTTCCAGACTAGCTGTCGAGCAGTACTTC
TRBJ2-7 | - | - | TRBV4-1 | CASSQETGYSTEQYF | TGCGCCAGCAGCCAAGAAACAGGGTACTCCACGGAGCAGTACTTC
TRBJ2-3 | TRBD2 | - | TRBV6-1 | CASRRRLAGDRGTQYF | TGTGCCAGCAGGAGGAGACTAGCGGGAGACCGCGGTACGCAGTATTTT
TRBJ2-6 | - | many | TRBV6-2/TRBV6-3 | CASTMTSSGANVLTF | TGTGCCAGCACGATGACATCCTCTGGGGCCAACGTCCTGACTTTC
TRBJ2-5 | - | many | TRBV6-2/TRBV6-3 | CASSRASQETQYF | TGTGCCAGCAGTCGGGCTTCCCAAGAGACCCAGTACTTC
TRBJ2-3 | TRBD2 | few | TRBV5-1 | CASSLELASADTQYF | TGCGCCAGCAGCTTGGAACTAGCGTCCGCAGATACGCAGTATTTT
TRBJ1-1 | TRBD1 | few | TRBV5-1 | CASKGTGDLNTEAFF | TGCGCCAGCAAGGGGACAGGAGACTTGAACACTGAAGCTTTCTTT
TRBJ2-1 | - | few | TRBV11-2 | CASSSKSMWVDLSYNEQFF | TGTGCCAGCAGCTCAAAATCAATGTGGGTGGACCTATCCTACAATGAGCAGTTCTTC
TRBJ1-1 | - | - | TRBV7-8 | CASNKPTGEAFF | TGTGCCAGCAACAAACCGACAGGCGAAGCTTTCTTT
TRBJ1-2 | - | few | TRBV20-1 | CSCVSNYGYTF | TGCAGTTGTGTATCTAACTATGGCTACACCTTC
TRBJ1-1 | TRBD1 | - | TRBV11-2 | CASSLHRGTEAFF | TGTGCCAGCAGCCTGCACAGGGGCACTGAAGCTTTCTTT
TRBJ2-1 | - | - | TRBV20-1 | CSAHPAIEQFF | TGCAGTGCCCACCCGGCGATTGAGCAGTTCTTC
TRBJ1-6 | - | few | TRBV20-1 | CSARGGTLHF | TGCAGTGCTAGAGGTGGCACCCTCCACTTT
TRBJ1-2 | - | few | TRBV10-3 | CAIRQSYGYTF | TGTGCCATCCGACAGTCCTATGGCTACACCTTC
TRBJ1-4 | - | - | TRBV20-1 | CSARGGHFEKLFF | TGCAGTGCTAGAGGGGGACATTTTGAAAAACTGTTTTTT
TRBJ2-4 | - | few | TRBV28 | CANLPVWLGKNIQYF | TGTGCCAACTTACCGGTATGGTTGGGCAAAAACATTCAGTACTTC
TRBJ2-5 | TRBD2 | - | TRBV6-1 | CASRLTSGGETQYF | TGTGCCAGCAGACTGACTAGCGGGGGAGAGACCCAGTACTTC
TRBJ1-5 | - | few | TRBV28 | CASRLAGASTDTQHF | TGTGCCAGCCGACTAGCGGGCGCTAGCACAGATACGCAGCATTTT
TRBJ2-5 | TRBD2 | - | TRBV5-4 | CASSSLAGGLGTQYF | TGTGCCAGCAGCTCCCTAGCGGGGGGGCTTGGGACCCAGTACTTC
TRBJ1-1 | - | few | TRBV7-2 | CASSQRTAMNTEAFF | TGTGCCAGCAGCCAACGGACAGCCATGAACACTGAAGCTTTCTTT
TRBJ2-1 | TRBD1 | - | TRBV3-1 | CASSQEGQRPSGEQFF | TGTGCCAGCAGCCAAGAGGGACAGCGACCGTCAGGAGAGCAGTTCTTC